Sequencing of this TCR beta chain was carried out in a study of T-cell reconstitution after alpha-beta-depleted transplantation in children. Overall study results and limits: T-cell counts and diversity at one year following transplant were attributed mainly to newly produced T cells. Surviving thymic progenitors and recipient T cells were the source of high TCRbeta diversity at day 60 in some patients. It was reported that alpha-beta T cells came from several hundred expanded graft clones (about two months after transplant).

This clonotype was detected ten times or more. Its antigen remains unknown. The TCRbeta library was prepared with unique molecular identifiers. TCRdb processed the PCR reads anew with MiXCR; each CDR3 protein has one entry. The sample lists under 300,000 distinct CDR3 sequences; 11% were seen once. The CDR3 sequence is 16 residues long. Germline V gene sequence: CDR1 MNHEY, CDR2 SVGAGI. V lost 1 base to trimming and J lost 6 bases, with 17 bases between them. The source was peripheral blood, collected 180 days after TCRalphabeta/CD19-depleted stem cell transplant. This chain uses TRBV6-5 with TRBJ2-3; the D gene is possibly TRBD2 (6 bases). This TCR derives from a male patient under 10 years old who had a stem cell transplant for chronic granulomatous disease, so the T cells may come from the graft donor. The CDR3 is CASSYWLGEVGDTQYF. The CDR3, as DNA: TGTGCCAGCAGTTACTGGTTGGGGGAGGTTGGGGATACGCAGTATTTT.